The next 10 T cell receptor beta chains were all read from a single sample in a study of cytomegalovirus exposure and HLA in healthy donors. Method: immunoSEQ multiplex PCR; TCRdb's copy keeps in-frame clones and lacks some. The sample has some 310,000 clones; roughly 90% are singletons. The sequenced sample was PBMCs. The receptors derive from a man aged 25 to 40 in good health and CMV-seronegative.

A remark on this clone: Other DNA sequences in this specimen translate into the identical CDR3. The chain is built from TRBV5-6 and TRBJ2-7, with 9 bases lining up with TRBD1. CDR3 length: 14 amino acids. Germline-derived CDR1 and CDR2 are SGHDT and YYEEEE. The V segment lost 2 bases and the J segment 4 bases; nucleotides outside the gene matches: 4. Written as DNA, the CDR3 is TGTGCCAGCAGCTTAGACAGGGGGTCATACGAGCAGTACTTC. Translation: CASSLDRGSYEQYF.

This clone occurred a few times. The CDR3 loop is CASSPDRGETQYF. The CDR3 coding sequence is TGCGCCAGCAGTCCGGACAGGGGGGAGACCCAGTACTTC. This chain joins TRBV5-1 and TRBJ2-5; 10 bases map to TRBD1. The CDR3 length is 13 residues. V lost 5 bases, J lost 5 bases, and 3 bases stayed unmatched. Germline V gene sequence: CDR1 SGHRS, CDR2 YFSETQ. The full variable domain, its missing parts supplied by reference TRBV5-1 and TRBJ2-5, is KAGVTQTPRYLIKTRGQQVTLSCSPISGHRSVSWYQQTPGQGLQFLFEYFSETQRNKGNFPGRFSGRQFSNSRSEMNVSTLELGDSALYLCASSPDRGETQYFGPGTRLLVL.

The chain is built from TRBV4-3 and TRBJ1-6; perhaps TRBD1 as D (5 bases). CDR1 and CDR2 (germline): LGHNA, YSLEER. V lost 7 bases, J lost 1 base, and 11 bases lay in between. CDR3 length: 15 residues. The CDR3 loop reads CASTPGRSYNSPLHF. The CDR3 coding sequence is TGCGCCAGCACCCCAGGGAGGTCCTATAATTCACCCCTCCACTTT.

The rearrangement links TRBV6-5 to TRBJ1-3, with 7 bases identical to TRBD1. With 4 bases clipped from V and 2 bases from J, the junction kept 5 bases outside the gene matches. CDR1 MNHEY and CDR2 SVGAGI come from the germline V gene. The CDR3 totals 15 residues. Here the CDR3 DNA reads TGTGCCAGCAGTTCCCCGGGACAGCCTGGAAACACCATATATTTT. This sequence encodes CASSSPGQPGNTIYF.

This rearrangement joins TRBV27 to TRBJ1-2, with TRBD1 matching 10 bases. Germline V lookup: CDR1 MNHEY, CDR2 SMNVEV (reference sequence). The V and J ends lost 4 bases and 8 bases, in that order; junction bases with no gene match: 7. This CDR3 contains 14 residues. In nucleotides, the CDR3 is TGTGCCAGCAGTTCCGGGACAGGGGCGACCGGCTACACCTTC. This gives the protein CASSSGTGATGYTF.

The gene calls are TRBV27 and TRBJ2-3, with D possibly being TRBD1 (5 bases). Trimming took 5 bases from V and 1 from J, leaving 7 bases between them. The CDR3 runs to 13 residues. Germline values: CDR1 MNHEY, CDR2 SMNVEV (reference sequence). For the CDR3, the DNA is TGTGCCAGCAGTCCACAGGGCACAGATACGCAGTATTTT. As protein: CASSPQGTDTQYF.

The gene calls are TRBV6-5 and TRBJ1-2; TRBD1 matches 8 bases. The CDR3 is 15 residues long. V lost 2 bases, J lost 0 bases, and 2 bases stayed unmatched. CDR1 is MNHEY and CDR2 is SVGAGI in the germline V gene. CDR3 protein: CASSYRDRTNYGYTF. The CDR3 DNA sequence: TGTGCCAGCAGTTACAGGGACAGGACTAACTATGGCTACACCTTC.

This chain connects TRBV10-3 to TRBJ1-5, with D tentatively TRBD1 (6 bases). V was clipped by 4 bases and J by 1 base, with 20 bases between them. Germline assignment: CDR1 ENHRY and CDR2 SYGVKD. The CDR3 is 18 amino acids. The CDR3 here is CAISGDPIRGGSNQPQHF. The CDR3 DNA is TGTGCCATCAGTGGAGACCCCATCAGGGGTGGCAGCAATCAGCCCCAGCATTTT.

The chain employs TRBV6-1 and TRBJ1-2, with 7 positions matching TRBD1. J lost 13 bases, V lost 0 bases, and 14 bases had no gene match. CDR1 and CDR2 from the germline V gene are MNHNS and SASEGT. This CDR3 has 15 amino acids. CDR3 nucleotide sequence: TGTGCCAGCAGTGAAGCGGGCCACGGACAGGACAAGGGCACCTTC. Its protein is CASSEAGHGQDKGTF.

The V call is TRBV29-1, the J call TRBJ1-2; a weak D match, TRBD1 (5 bases). The CDR3 consists of 13 residues. The germline V and J ends were trimmed by 4 bases and 5 bases, with 14 bases remaining between them. Germline loops: CDR1 SQVTM, CDR2 ANQGSEA. CDR3 protein: CSVGSQGVYGYTF. The CDR3 DNA is TGCAGCGTTGGTTCCCAGGGCGTTTATGGCTACACCTTC.